A selection of T cell receptor beta chains follows, all from one sample in a study of cytomegalovirus exposure and HLA in healthy donors. Sequencing was performed with immunoSEQ multiplex PCR; in TCRdb, only in-frame clones are kept and a portion is missing. The sample lists about 89,000 clones, 70% to 80% seen once, with roughly 3.5% in the top ten. The sequencing input was PBMCs. Receptor source: a man aged 25-45 years in good health and CMV-seronegative. Both conserved end residues are part of each CDR3. The D gene is left open where the match is weak. Not every row has a clone size; where given, it reads once, few, many or a size class.

>TRBJ2-7|TRBV29-1|NA|TRBD1
CSVGQGTRPYEQYF
TGCAGCGTGGGACAGGGGACTCGGCCCTACGAGCAGTACTTC
>TRBJ1-1|TRBV29-1|NA|NA
CSVHEVRNTEAFF
TGCAGCGTCCACGAGGTGAGGAACACTGAAGCTTTCTTT
>TRBJ2-2|TRBV6-1|NA|TRBD2
CASSPLGEGTGELFF
TGTGCCAGCAGCCCCTTGGGGGAGGGGACCGGGGAGCTGTTTTTT
>TRBJ2-7|TRBV6-6|NA|NA
CASSDGTLTYEQYF
TGTGCCAGCAGCGACGGGACACTAACCTACGAGCAGTACTTC
>TRBJ1-3|TRBV7-9|few|NA
CASSPPGAQGNTIYF
TGTGCCAGCAGCCCCCCAGGGGCGCAGGGAAACACCATATATTTT
>TRBJ2-5|TRBV5-1|NA|TRBD2
CASSKSGSGRETQYF
TGCGCCAGCAGCAAGTCGGGTAGCGGGAGGGAGACCCAGTACTTC
>TRBJ1-1|TRBV27|NA|TRBD1
CASSKTTGRMNTEAFF
TGTGCCAGCAGTAAAACGACAGGGCGGATGAACACTGAAGCTTTCTTT
>TRBJ2-5|TRBV4-1|NA|NA
CASSRDMYQETQYF
TGCGCCAGCAGCCGGGACATGTACCAAGAGACCCAGTACTTC
>TRBJ1-6|TRBV9|NA|NA
CASSVAGETPLHF
TGTGCCAGCAGCGTAGCGGGGGAGACACCCCTCCACTTT
>TRBJ2-7|TRBV7-6|NA|NA
CASSLGRDYEQYF
TGTGCCAGCAGCTTAGGCAGGGACTACGAGCAGTACTTC
>TRBJ2-7|TRBV7-2|NA|NA
CASSLGTAGYEQYF
TGTGCCAGCAGCTTAGGGACAGCCGGATACGAGCAGTACTTC
>TRBJ2-3|TRBV29-1|NA|NA
CSVEEVLGSTDTQYF
TGCAGCGTTGAAGAAGTGCTAGGAAGCACAGATACGCAGTATTTT
>TRBJ1-6|TRBV2|NA|NA
CASGQGEYNSPLHF
TGTGCCAGCGGACAAGGCGAATATAATTCACCCCTCCACTTT
>TRBJ1-2|TRBV5-1|NA|NA
CASSLDQRPPYGYTF
TGCGCCAGCAGCTTGGATCAGAGGCCACCCTATGGCTACACCTTC
>TRBJ2-7|TRBV27|NA|TRBD1
CASSLPGQGTDEQYF
TGTGCCAGCAGTTTACCCGGACAGGGTACAGACGAGCAGTACTTC
>TRBJ1-5|TRBV28|NA|NA
CASSFRQAYNQPQHF
TGTGCCAGCAGTTTTCGGCAGGCGTACAATCAGCCCCAGCATTTT
>TRBJ2-7|TRBV2|NA|TRBD1
CASSVGDRAKYF
TGTGCCAGCAGTGTAGGGGACAGGGCGAAGTACTTC
>TRBJ2-7|TRBV28|NA|TRBD1
CASSYTGGSYEQYF
TGTGCCAGCAGTTATACAGGGGGCTCCTACGAGCAGTACTTC
>TRBJ2-2|TRBV19|once|NA
CASSGGNTGELFF
TGTGCCAGTAGCGGCGGGAACACCGGGGAGCTGTTTTTT
>TRBJ2-7|TRBV7-8|few|NA
CASSPGATGRDKQYF
TGTGCCAGCAGCCCCGGGGCGACAGGAAGGGACAAGCAGTACTTC
>TRBJ1-1|TRBV19|NA|NA
CASRTIPSGNTEAFF
TGTGCCAGTAGAACGATACCATCGGGAAACACTGAAGCTTTCTTT
>TRBJ2-1|TRBV5-1|NA|TRBD2
CASSPLAGGNYNEQFF
TGCGCCAGCAGCCCGCTAGCGGGGGGCAACTACAATGAGCAGTTCTTC
>TRBJ1-5|TRBV7-9|NA|NA
CASSSWDTQPQHF
TGTGCCAGCAGCTCTTGGGACACCCAGCCCCAGCATTTT
>TRBJ2-3|TRBV9|NA|TRBD2
CASSVAGGDTQYF
TGTGCCAGCAGCGTAGCGGGGGGGGATACGCAGTATTTT
>TRBJ2-7|TRBV7-9|few|TRBD2
CASSLALAGEEQYF
TGTGCCAGCAGCTTAGCACTAGCGGGGGAGGAGCAGTACTTC
>TRBJ2-7|TRBV5-4|NA|TRBD2
CASSQGLANDEQYF
TGTGCCAGCAGCCAGGGACTAGCTAACGACGAGCAGTACTTC
>TRBJ1-1|TRBV5-1|NA|NA
CASSLSHGAGANPEAFF
TGCGCCAGCAGCTTATCGCATGGGGCTGGGGCCAACCCTGAAGCTTTCTTT
>TRBJ2-2|TRBV5-1|NA|NA
CASSLESELFF
TGCGCCAGCAGCTTGGAAAGCGAGCTGTTTTTT
>TRBJ2-2|TRBV6-6|once|TRBD2
CASSSLAATGELFF
TGTGCCAGCAGCTCGCTAGCGGCAACCGGGGAGCTGTTTTTT
>TRBJ1-1|TRBV6-1|NA|NA
CASSGQVSTEAFF
TGTGCCAGCAGTGGACAGGTTAGCACTGAAGCTTTCTTT
>TRBJ1-1|TRBV5-1|NA|TRBD1
CASSLQGAFDTEAFF
TGCGCCAGCAGCTTGCAGGGGGCCTTTGACACTGAAGCTTTCTTT
>TRBJ1-2|TRBV30|NA|NA
CAWSRTANYGYTF
TGTGCCTGGAGTAGGACAGCTAACTATGGCTACACCTTC
>TRBJ1-6|TRBV5-1|NA|TRBD1
CASSDREGSPLHF
TGCGCCAGCTCGGACAGGGAGGGTTCACCCCTCCACTTT
>TRBJ2-3|TRBV29-1|NA|TRBD1
CSEGQGGDTQYF
TGCAGCGAAGGACAGGGGGGAGATACGCAGTATTTT
>TRBJ2-3|TRBV25-1|NA|TRBD1
CATTDRGQHTDTQYF
TGTGCCACCACAGACAGGGGCCAGCACACAGATACGCAGTATTTT
>TRBJ2-1|TRBV4-2|NA|TRBD1
CASSKDRAFYNEQFF
TGTGCCAGCAGCAAGGACAGGGCATTCTACAATGAGCAGTTCTTC
>TRBJ2-3|TRBV10-1|NA|TRBD2
CASSDISGSTDTQYF
TGCGCCAGCAGTGATATAAGCGGGAGTACAGATACGCAGTATTTT
>TRBJ1-5|TRBV5-8|NA|NA
CASSLLSPSNQPQHF
TGTGCCAGCAGCTTGTTATCTCCGAGCAATCAGCCCCAGCATTTT
>TRBJ1-1|TRBV5-4|few|TRBD1
CASSPDRGKMNTEAFF
TGTGCCAGCAGCCCGGACAGGGGAAAGATGAACACTGAAGCTTTCTTT
>TRBJ2-5|TRBV7-2|NA|NA
CASSLWDNPGQETQYF
TGTGCCAGCAGCCTGTGGGACAACCCCGGACAAGAGACCCAGTACTTC
>TRBJ1-5|TRBV5-6|NA|NA
CASSLAGGLGSNQPQHF
TGTGCCAGCAGCTTGGCGGGGGGATTAGGTAGCAATCAGCCCCAGCATTTT
>TRBJ1-1|TRBV9|NA|NA
CASSQTANTEAFF
TGTGCCAGCAGCCAGACAGCTAACACTGAAGCTTTCTTT
>TRBJ2-7|TRBV10-3|NA|TRBD2
CAISGLAGNYEQYF
TGTGCCATCAGTGGACTAGCGGGGAACTACGAGCAGTACTTC
>TRBJ2-7|TRBV6-5|NA|TRBD2
CASSYSSGSGYEQYF
TGTGCCAGCAGTTACTCGAGCGGGAGTGGTTACGAGCAGTACTTC
>TRBJ2-4|TRBV4-3|NA|NA
CASSQEAVAANIQYF
TGCGCCAGCAGCCAAGAGGCGGTGGCTGCAAACATTCAGTACTTC
>TRBJ2-7|TRBV5-1|NA|TRBD1
CASSQQGFYEQYF
TGCGCCAGCAGTCAACAGGGGTTTTACGAGCAGTACTTC
>TRBJ1-5|TRBV4-2|NA|NA
CASSPREDFNQPQHF
TGTGCCAGCAGCCCTCGGGAAGATTTTAATCAGCCCCAGCATTTT
>TRBJ1-5|TRBV28|NA|TRBD1
CASSPTGGQPQHF
TGTGCCAGCAGTCCGACAGGGGGTCAGCCCCAGCATTTT
>TRBJ1-3|TRBV11-2|NA|NA
CAIEVDSGNTIYF
TGTGCCATCGAGGTCGACTCTGGAAACACCATATATTTT